A single sample gave rise to the 22 T cell receptor beta chains below, sequenced in a study of metastatic and nonmetastatic thyroid tumors. Via MiXCR, TCRdb re-called the PCR reads. The table records tens of thousands of clones, about 16% of them present only once. All patients were treatment-naive before thyroid surgery. The sample was blood. These TCRs come from a female donor with papillary thyroid cancer or a benign thyroid nodule (not recorded which). Some clones in this sample may be carry-over from other donors' samples.

This clone was observed many times. The chain combines TRBV7-2 with TRBJ2-2, with unresolved D. The CDR3 sequence is 12 residues long. Trimming left V 8 bases short and J 1 base short, with 5 bases between. In germline, CDR1 is SGHTA, CDR2 FQGNSA. DNA for the CDR3: TGTGCCAGCGTATGGAACACCGGGGAGCTGTTTTTT. It specifies CASVWNTGELFF.

This clone was seen many times. The V call is TRBV28, the J call TRBJ2-5; the D is unclear. V was shortened by 1 base and J by 7 bases, with 10 bases between the two germline ends. This CDR3 has 13 amino acids. In germline, CDR1 is MDHEN, CDR2 SYDVKM. For the CDR3, the DNA is TGTGCCAGCAGTTTATCAGGAAGAGGGACCCAGTACTTC. This encodes CASSLSGRGTQYF.

This clone was seen at least ten times. The rearrangement uses TRBV28 and TRBJ1-2; D uncertain. This CDR3 contains 14 residues. Trimming cost V 5 bases and J 5 bases, with 15 bases left between them. Germline V CDR1 and CDR2: MDHEN, SYDVKM. CDR3 residues: CASSVRATSYGYTF. CDR3 DNA sequence: TGTGCCAGCAGTGTACGGGCCACATCGTATGGCTACACCTTC.

Ten or more counts support this clone. The chain carries TRBV5-5 and TRBJ2-2, with TRBD2 as a possible D gene (6 bases). Trimming cost V 3 bases and J 5 bases, with 11 bases left between them. The length of the CDR3 is 14 residues. Germline lookup yields CDR1 SGHKS and CDR2 YYEKEE (reference sequence). CDR3 nucleotide sequence: TGTGCCAGCAGCTGGATAGCGGATACCGGGGAGCTGTTTTTT. It is translated as CASSWIADTGELFF.

This clone was seen ten or more times. This rearrangement joins TRBV6-1 to TRBJ2-7; 10 nucleotides match TRBD1. This CDR3 has 14 amino acids. Germline V CDR1 and CDR2: MNHNS, SASEGT. With 2 bases clipped from V and 7 bases from J, the junction kept 5 bases outside the gene matches. CDR3 in amino acids: CASSERQGAGEQYF. Written as DNA, the CDR3 is TGTGCCAGCAGTGAACGACAGGGGGCGGGTGAGCAGTACTTC.

The sample holds many counts of this clone. The chain joins TRBV20-1 to TRBJ1-1; no clear D gene. Per germline, CDR1 DFQATT and CDR2 SNEGSKA (reference sequence). The CDR3 loop spans 13 amino acids. Between the trimmed V and J ends, which lost 2 bases and 3 bases, there was a span of 10 bases. CDR3 bases: TGCAGTGCTAGACCCACAGTCCACACTGAAGCTTTCTTT. Residues: CSARPTVHTEAFF.

This clone has only a few counts. The CDR3 DNA is TGTGCCAGCAGTTTACAGGGGAATCTTAATGAAAAACTGTTTTTT. The encoded protein is CASSLQGNLNEKLFF. The rearrangement links TRBV6-1 to TRBJ1-4; 7 nucleotides align to TRBD1. The V gene end was trimmed by 5 bases and the J gene end by 4 bases; junction bases not matched to a gene: 7. This CDR3 region has 15 residues. Germline V gene lookup returns CDR1 MNHNS and CDR2 SASEGT.

In its sample, this clone was seen many times. The V gene is TRBV4-2, the J gene TRBJ2-2; a weak D match, TRBD2 (6 bases). V lost 1 base and J lost 4, with 19 bases in between. CDR3 length equals 18 residues. Germline CDR1 is LGHNA and CDR2 is YNFKEQ. CDR3 DNA: TGTGCCAGCAGCCAAGGAAAGATACTCGGGAGTGGCACCGGGGAGCTGTTTTTT. Translated: CASSQGKILGSGTGELFF.

Only a few counts were recorded for this clone. The rearrangement joins TRBV20-1 to TRBJ2-7; 7 nucleotides match TRBD1. Germline CDR1 is DFQATT and CDR2 is SNEGSKA (reference sequence). The junction had 6 bases not matched to a gene; V was cut back by 6 bases and J by 4 bases. CDR3 size: 12 residues. CDR3 DNA: TGCAGTGCCAGGGACAGACGTTACGAGCAGTACTTC. Translation: CSARDRRYEQYF.

This clone was observed many times. The V gene is TRBV7-6, the J gene TRBJ2-1; 12 bases are a match to TRBD2. The CDR3 has 15 residues. Trimming removed 7 bases from V and 6 bases from J; junction bases left unmatched: 7. CDR1 and CDR2 (germline): SGHVS, FNYEAQ. This CDR3 reads CASTSGLAGTNEQFF. The DNA of the CDR3 is TGTGCCAGCACCTCTGGACTAGCGGGAACCAATGAGCAGTTCTTC.

This clone has ten or more counts. The V and J genes are TRBV2 and TRBJ1-4, with D unresolved. V lost 2 bases and J lost 2, with 9 bases in between. The germline gives CDR1 SNHLY, CDR2 FYNNEI. The length of the CDR3 is 15 residues. CDR3 amino acids: CASSERVLTNEKLFF. CDR3 bases: TGTGCCAGCAGTGAAAGGGTTTTGACTAATGAAAAACTGTTTTTT.

This clone has just one count. The rearrangement joins TRBV20-1 to TRBJ1-5; 7 bases are shared with TRBD1. V trimming: 1 base; J trimming: 2 bases; junction bases outside the gene matches: 5. This CDR3 has 15 amino acids. Germline V lookup: CDR1 DFQATT, CDR2 SNEGSKA (reference sequence). The CDR3 DNA follows: TGCAGTGCTAGAGCGGAGGGGGCAGGCAATCAGCCCCAGCATTTT. Translation: CSARAEGAGNQPQHF.

This clone was counted ten times or more. This chain joins TRBV12-3 or TRBV12-4 and TRBJ1-2; TRBD1 aligns across 7 bases. The CDR3 is 15 residues long. Trimming at V came to 4 bases and at J to 4 bases, leaving 9 bases not matched to a gene. The CDR3: CASSSAGGLVYGYTF. CDR3 nucleotide sequence: TGTGCCAGCAGTTCGGCAGGGGGACTAGTCTATGGCTACACCTTC.

In this sample, this clone turned up many times. V usage is TRBV24-1 and J usage is TRBJ2-5; TRBD1 aligns across 9 bases. V gave up 2 bases and J gave up 1 base; unmatched junction bases: 4. The V gene's germline CDR1 is KGHDR and CDR2 SFDVKD. The CDR3 loop spans 16 amino acids. CDR3 loop: CATSDSQGAIQETQYF. CDR3 sequence (DNA): TGTGCCACCAGTGATTCACAGGGGGCCATCCAAGAGACCCAGTACTTC.

This clone has at least ten counts. V usage is TRBV6-1 and J usage is TRBJ2-5; the match to TRBD1 covers 10 bases. Germline V gives CDR1 MNHNS, CDR2 SASEGT. The CDR3 runs 14 residues. After removal of 5 bases from V and 7 bases from J, the junction contained 7 bases not matched to a gene. The CDR3 DNA reads as TGTGCCAGCAGTACCCAGACAGGGGGCTCGACCCAGTACTTC. Translating it yields CASSTQTGGSTQYF.

The genes are TRBV19 and TRBJ1-2; D call uncertain. This CDR3 contains 11 residues. The germline V and J ends were trimmed by 10 bases and 2 bases, with 8 bases remaining between them. Looked up from germline, CDR1 is LNHDA and CDR2 is SQIVND (reference sequence). In nucleotides, the CDR3 is TGTGCCACCCAGGCGAACTATGGCTACACCTTC. Translation: CATQANYGYTF.

This clone was picked up many times. The rearrangement joins TRBV9 to TRBJ1-2, with D uncertain. The CDR3 length is 14 residues. The germline V gene has CDR1 SGDLS and CDR2 YYNGEE. The germline V and J ends were trimmed by 0 bases and 2 bases, with 8 bases remaining between them. The DNA of the CDR3 is TGTGCCAGCAGCGTAGGACGGACGAACTATGGCTACACCTTC. Amino acids: CASSVGRTNYGYTF.

This chain uses TRBV20-1 with TRBJ2-4; a weak D match, TRBD1 (6 bases). This CDR3 contains 15 residues. The germline V gene has CDR1 DFQATT and CDR2 SNEGSKA (reference sequence). The V gene lost 3 bases and the J gene lost 0 bases, with 12 bases spanning the gap. For the CDR3, the DNA is TGCAGTGCTAGCGTTACAGGGATAGCCAAAAACATTCAGTACTTC. This encodes CSASVTGIAKNIQYF.

This clone was observed many times. This rearrangement joins TRBV5-4 to TRBJ2-7; D may be TRBD1 or TRBD2 (5 bases each). Looked up from germline, CDR1 is SGHNT and CDR2 is YYREEE (reference sequence). The CDR3 runs to 14 residues. The ends were cut back, 4 bases at V and 7 bases at J, with 18 bases in the middle. The CDR3 protein is CASSATGPAVEQYF. The CDR3 DNA reads as TGTGCCAGCAGCGCCACGGGACCCGCAGTAGAGCAGTACTTC.

In this sample, this clone is medium-sized (0.01 to 0.1%). The chain couples TRBV20-1 to TRBJ2-1; 9 nucleotides align to TRBD2. The CDR3 consists of 17 residues. The V gene's germline CDR1 is DFQATT and CDR2 SNEGSKA (reference sequence). J lost 6 bases, V lost 3 bases, and 15 bases had no gene match. CDR3 amino acids: CSASVYHLAGYGNEQFF. The CDR3 DNA reads as TGCAGTGCTAGTGTGTACCACCTAGCGGGGTATGGCAATGAGCAGTTCTTC.

This clone was counted many times. The genes are TRBV2 and TRBJ2-2; 11 nucleotides align to TRBD2. Trimming took 9 bases from V and 1 from J; bases not matched to a gene: 1. This CDR3 spans 14 amino acids. The germline gives CDR1 SNHLY, CDR2 FYNNEI. The CDR3 region is CARGTSGNTGELFF. CDR3 bases: TGTGCCAGAGGGACTAGCGGGAACACCGGGGAGCTGTTTTTT. Variable domain in full (rest from reference TRBV2 and TRBJ2-2): EPEVTQTPSHQVTQMGQEVILRCVPISNHLYFYWYRQILGQKVEFLVSFYNNEISEKSEIFDDQFSVERPDGSNFTLKIRSTKLEDSAMYFCARGTSGNTGELFFGEGSRLTVL.

The chain employs TRBV12-3 or TRBV12-4 and TRBJ2-2; D not resolved. Trimming took 4 bases from V and 6 from J, leaving 9 bases between them. CDR3 length: 13 residues. The CDR3 sequence is CASSSQVPGELFF. The CDR3 DNA sequence: TGTGCCAGCAGTTCCCAGGTCCCCGGGGAGCTGTTTTTT.